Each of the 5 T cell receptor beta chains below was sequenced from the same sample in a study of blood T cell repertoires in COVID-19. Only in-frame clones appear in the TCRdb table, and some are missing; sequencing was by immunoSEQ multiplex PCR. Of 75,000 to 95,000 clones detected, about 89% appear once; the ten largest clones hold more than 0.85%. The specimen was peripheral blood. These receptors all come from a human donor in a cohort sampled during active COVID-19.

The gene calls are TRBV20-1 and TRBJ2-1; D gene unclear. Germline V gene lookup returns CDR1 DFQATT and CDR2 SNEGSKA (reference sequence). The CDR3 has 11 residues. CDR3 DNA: TGCAGCCCTATTCCGTCTAGTGAGCAGTTCTTC. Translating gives CSPIPSSEQFF.

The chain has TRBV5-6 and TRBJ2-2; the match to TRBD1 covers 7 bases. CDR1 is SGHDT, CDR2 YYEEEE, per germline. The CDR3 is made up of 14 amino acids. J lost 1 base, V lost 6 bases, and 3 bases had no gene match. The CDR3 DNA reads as TGTGCCAGCACCCCAGGGGGGAACACCGGGGAGCTGTTTTTT. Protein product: CASTPGGNTGELFF.

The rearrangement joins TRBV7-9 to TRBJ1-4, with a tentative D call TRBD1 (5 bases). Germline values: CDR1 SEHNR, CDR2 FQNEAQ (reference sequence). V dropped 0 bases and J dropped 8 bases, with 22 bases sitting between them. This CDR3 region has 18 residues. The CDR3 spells CASSLAFGGRVVREKLFF. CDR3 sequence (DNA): TGTGCCAGCAGCTTAGCCTTCGGGGGTAGGGTAGTAAGAGAAAAACTGTTTTTT.

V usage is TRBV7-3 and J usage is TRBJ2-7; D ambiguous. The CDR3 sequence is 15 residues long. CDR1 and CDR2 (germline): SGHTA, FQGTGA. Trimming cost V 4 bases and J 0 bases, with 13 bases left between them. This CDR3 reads CASSSHSLSSYEQYF. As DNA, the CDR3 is TGTGCCAGCAGCTCTCACAGCCTATCCTCCTACGAGCAGTACTTC.

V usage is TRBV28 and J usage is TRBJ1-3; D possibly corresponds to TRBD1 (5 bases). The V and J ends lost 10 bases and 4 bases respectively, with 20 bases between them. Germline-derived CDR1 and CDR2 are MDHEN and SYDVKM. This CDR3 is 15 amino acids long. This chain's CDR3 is CATRSSGSAGNTIYF. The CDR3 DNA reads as TGTGCCACTCGATCCTCAGGGTCTGCGGGAAACACCATATATTTT.